Below, 2 T cell receptor beta chains from the same sample are listed, as sequenced in a study of OX40 agonist ivuxolimab in advanced cancers. The method was the immunoSEQ multiplex PCR assay. The immuneACCESS repertoire file appears here via TCRdb, limited to in-frame rearrangements. These files lack a portion of the clones; in checked studies, under half of the deficit traces to unresolved V genes, and the cause of the others is not known. For this sample there are about 79,000 clones; about 85% appear just once. The ten largest clones take up under 4% of the sample. The source was CD4+ or CD8+ T cells sorted from blood, collected in a trial of the OX40 agonist ivuxolimab. Every receptor here comes from an adult with an advanced solid tumor such as melanoma, head and neck, liver or kidney cancer.

The rearrangement uses TRBV28 and TRBJ1-4; D ambiguous. V was trimmed by 5 bases and J by 12 bases, leaving 13 bases between them. Germline V gene lookup returns CDR1 MDHEN and CDR2 SYDVKM. The CDR3 covers 12 residues. The CDR3 DNA reads TGTGCCAGCAGTCGCGGCCGGGAAGAACTGTTTTTT. It translates to CASSRGREELFF.

Turning to this clone: At the DNA level, this CDR3 is encoded by other sequences in the same sample as well. The chain employs TRBV2 and TRBJ2-2, with D perhaps TRBD1 or TRBD2 (5 bases each). Germline V gene data show CDR1 as SNHLY and CDR2 as FYNNEI. V shed 5 bases and J shed 1 base, with 8 bases lying between them. CDR3 length: 14 amino acids. The CDR3 coding sequence is TGTGCCAGCAGTCCAGGGAGGAACACCGGGGAGCTGTTTTTT. Translated: CASSPGRNTGELFF.